Here is one TCR beta chain with its context. What it binds is unknown. Healthy bone marrow donors supplied every sample. This entry is derived from a study of cytomegalovirus exposure and HLA in healthy donors. Study-wide background: The Caucasian-associated ancestry cluster held over 65% of 300 to 450 genotyped donors. Points from the study as a whole: Follow-up analysis seemed to connect common viral pathogens with several of the most significant clusters identified.

This CDR3 has 13 amino acids. In germline, CDR1 is MRHNA, CDR2 SNTAGT. Trimming took 8 bases from V and 5 from J; bases not matched to a gene: 3. Primers included in the PCR were 60 Vbeta and 13 Jbeta primers. The repertoire was sequenced with immunoSEQ multiplex PCR; TCRdb's copy has only in-frame clones and lacks some. This sample has roughly 200,000 clones, with 80% to 85% found just once. The chain carries TRBV6-4 and TRBJ2-1, with 10 bases that match TRBD1. This receptor was obtained from a boy aged 2 to 10 in good health and CMV-seronegative. The source material was PBMCs. The CDR3: CASRDRGHNEQFF. CDR3 sequence (DNA): TGTGCCAGCCGGGACAGGGGACACAATGAGCAGTTCTTC.